The rows below give T cell receptor beta chains drawn from one sample of a study of blood T cell repertoires in COVID-19. Measured with immunoSEQ multiplex PCR; TCRdb has only the in-frame clones, and not every one. The table lists 85,000 to 130,000 clones, about four fifths of them singletons. Sequences were obtained from peripheral blood. Receptor source: a woman aged 55-69 years with acute or convalescent COVID-19. Both conserved end residues are part of each CDR3. Fields, in order: V gene, clone size, CDR3 length, J gene, CDR3 protein. Not every row has a clone size; where given, it reads once, few, many or a size class.

TRBV3-1/TRBV3-2	.	17	TRBJ2-2	CASSQDIAGLNTGELFF
TRBV27	few	16	TRBJ2-1	CASSPLEGSSYNEQFF
TRBV29-1	.	16	TRBJ2-3	CSVDSSGRDYADTQYF
TRBV2	.	13	TRBJ1-2	CASRTDGHYGYTF
TRBV29-1	.	14	TRBJ2-1	CSARQGSSYNEQFF
TRBV4-1	.	17	TRBJ2-1	CASSQDPGAANYNEQFF
TRBV5-8	.	16	TRBJ2-1	CASRFGLARSYNEQFF
TRBV18	.	17	TRBJ1-2	CASSPTQPSPTNYGYTF
TRBV28	.	16	TRBJ1-6	CASSLGTGDPFSPLHF
TRBV30	.	15	TRBJ1-3	CAWRGPTNRVSTIYF
TRBV25-1	once	12	TRBJ1-1	CASTPGGTEAFF